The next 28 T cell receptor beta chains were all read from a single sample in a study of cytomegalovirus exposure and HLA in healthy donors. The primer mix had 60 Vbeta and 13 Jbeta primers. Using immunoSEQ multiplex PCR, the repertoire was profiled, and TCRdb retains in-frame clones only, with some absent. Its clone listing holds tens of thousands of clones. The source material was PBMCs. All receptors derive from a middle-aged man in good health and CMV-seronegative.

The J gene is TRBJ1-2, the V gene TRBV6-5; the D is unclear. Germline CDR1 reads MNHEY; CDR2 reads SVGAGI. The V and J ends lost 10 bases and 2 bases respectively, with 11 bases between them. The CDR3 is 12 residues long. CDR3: CATKIRNYGYTF. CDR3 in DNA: TGTGCCACTAAGATTCGCAACTATGGCTACACCTTC.

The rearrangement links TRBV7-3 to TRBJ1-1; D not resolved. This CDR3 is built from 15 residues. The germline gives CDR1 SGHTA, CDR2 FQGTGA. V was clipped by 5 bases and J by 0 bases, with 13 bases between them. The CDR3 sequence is CASSPNSLMNTEAFF. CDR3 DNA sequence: TGTGCCAGCAGCCCTAACTCCTTGATGAACACTGAAGCTTTCTTT.

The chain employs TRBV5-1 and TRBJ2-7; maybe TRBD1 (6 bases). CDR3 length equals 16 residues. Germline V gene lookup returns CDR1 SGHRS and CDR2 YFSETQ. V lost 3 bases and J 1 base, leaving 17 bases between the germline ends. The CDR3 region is CASSSDFPGESYEQYF. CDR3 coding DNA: TGCGCCAGCAGCTCGGACTTTCCAGGGGAATCCTACGAGCAGTACTTC. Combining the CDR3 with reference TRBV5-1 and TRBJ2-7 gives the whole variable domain KAGVTQTPRYLIKTRGQQVTLSCSPISGHRSVSWYQQTPGQGLQFLFEYFSETQRNKGNFPGRFSGRQFSNSRSEMNVSTLELGDSALYLCASSSDFPGESYEQYFGPGTRLTVT.

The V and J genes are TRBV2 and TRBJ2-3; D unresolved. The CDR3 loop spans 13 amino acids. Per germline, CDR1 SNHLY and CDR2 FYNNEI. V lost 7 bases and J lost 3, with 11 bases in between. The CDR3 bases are TGTGCCAGCACCGAGTATCGGACAGATACGCAGTATTTT. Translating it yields CASTEYRTDTQYF. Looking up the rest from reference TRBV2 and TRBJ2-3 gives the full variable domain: EPEVTQTPSHQVTQMGQEVILRCVPISNHLYFYWYRQILGQKVEFLVSFYNNEISEKSEIFDDQFSVERPDGSNFTLKIRSTKLEDSAMYFCASTEYRTDTQYFGPGTRLTVL.

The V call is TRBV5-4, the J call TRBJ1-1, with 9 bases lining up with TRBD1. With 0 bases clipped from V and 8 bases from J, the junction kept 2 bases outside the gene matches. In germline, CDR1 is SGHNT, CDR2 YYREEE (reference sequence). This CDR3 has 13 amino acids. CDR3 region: CASSLGGTGEAFF. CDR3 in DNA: TGTGCCAGCAGCTTGGGGGGGACAGGGGAAGCTTTCTTT.

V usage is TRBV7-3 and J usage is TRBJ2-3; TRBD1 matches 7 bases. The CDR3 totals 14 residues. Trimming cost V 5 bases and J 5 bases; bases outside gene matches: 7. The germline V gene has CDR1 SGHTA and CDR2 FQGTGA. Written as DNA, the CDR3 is TGTGCCAGCAGCCGGGTAGGACAGGAAGATACGCAGTATTTT. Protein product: CASSRVGQEDTQYF.

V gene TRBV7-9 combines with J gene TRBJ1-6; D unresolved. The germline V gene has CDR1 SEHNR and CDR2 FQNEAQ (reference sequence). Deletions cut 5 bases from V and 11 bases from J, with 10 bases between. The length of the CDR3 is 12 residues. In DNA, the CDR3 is TGTGCCAGCAGCGGGGAGGGTCCACCCCTCCACTTT. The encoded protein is CASSGEGPPLHF.

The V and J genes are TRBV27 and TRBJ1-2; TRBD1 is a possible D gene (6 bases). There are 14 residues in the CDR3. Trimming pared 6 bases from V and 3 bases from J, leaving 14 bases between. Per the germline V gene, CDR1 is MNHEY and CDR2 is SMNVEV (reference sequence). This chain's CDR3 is CASRPQGMDYGYTF. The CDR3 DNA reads TGTGCCAGCAGACCACAGGGCATGGACTATGGCTACACCTTC.

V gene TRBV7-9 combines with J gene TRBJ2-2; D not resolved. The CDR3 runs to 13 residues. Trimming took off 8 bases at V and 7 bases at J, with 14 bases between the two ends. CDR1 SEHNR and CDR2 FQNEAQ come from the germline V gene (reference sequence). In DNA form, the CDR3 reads TGTGCCAGCTCCCCAGAATATGGCGGGGAGCTGTTTTTT. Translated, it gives CASSPEYGGELFF.

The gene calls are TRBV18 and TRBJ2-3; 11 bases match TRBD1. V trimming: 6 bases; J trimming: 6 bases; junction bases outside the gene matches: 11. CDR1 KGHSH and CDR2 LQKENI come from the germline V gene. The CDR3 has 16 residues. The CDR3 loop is CASSTTRDRGLDTQYF. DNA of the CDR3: TGTGCCAGCTCCACGACCCGGGACAGGGGGTTGGATACGCAGTATTTT.

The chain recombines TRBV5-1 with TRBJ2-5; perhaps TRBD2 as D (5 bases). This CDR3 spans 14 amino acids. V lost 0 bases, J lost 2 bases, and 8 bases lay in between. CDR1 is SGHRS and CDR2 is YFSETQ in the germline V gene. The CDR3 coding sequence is TGCGCCAGCAGCTTGGCGGGGTATCAAGAGACCCAGTACTTC. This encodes CASSLAGYQETQYF.

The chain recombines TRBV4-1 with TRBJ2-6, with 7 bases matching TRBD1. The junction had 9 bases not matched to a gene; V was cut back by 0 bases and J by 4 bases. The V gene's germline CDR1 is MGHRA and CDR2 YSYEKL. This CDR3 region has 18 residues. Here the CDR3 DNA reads TGCGCCAGCAGCCAAGACCGAGGGGGCGCTTCCGGGGCCAACGTCCTGACTTTC. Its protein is CASSQDRGGASGANVLTF.

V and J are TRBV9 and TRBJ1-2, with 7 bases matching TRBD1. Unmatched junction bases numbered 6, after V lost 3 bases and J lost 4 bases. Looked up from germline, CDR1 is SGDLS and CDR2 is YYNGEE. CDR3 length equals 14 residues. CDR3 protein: CASSDRGNSYGYTF. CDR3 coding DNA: TGTGCCAGCAGCGACAGGGGTAATTCCTATGGCTACACCTTC.

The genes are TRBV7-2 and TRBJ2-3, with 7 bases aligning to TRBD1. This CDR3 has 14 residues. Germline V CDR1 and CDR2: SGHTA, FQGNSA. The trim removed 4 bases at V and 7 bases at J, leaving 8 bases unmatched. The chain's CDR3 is CASSWDSSTYTQYF. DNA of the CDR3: TGTGCCAGCAGCTGGGACAGCTCTACCTATACGCAGTATTTT.

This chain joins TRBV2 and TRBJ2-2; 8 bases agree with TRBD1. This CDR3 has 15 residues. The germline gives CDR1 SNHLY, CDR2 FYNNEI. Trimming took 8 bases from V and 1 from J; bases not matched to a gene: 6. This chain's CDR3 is CASGNRGLNTGELFF. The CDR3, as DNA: TGTGCCAGCGGAAACAGGGGGTTGAACACCGGGGAGCTGTTTTTT.

CDR3 in DNA: TGTGCCAGCAGCTTATCCGACCGTCGCCGAGGCACTGAAGCTTTCTTT. It is translated as CASSLSDRRRGTEAFF. This chain links TRBV7-9 with TRBJ1-1; D is uncertain. V was shortened by 2 bases and J by 4 bases, with 17 bases between the two germline ends. The CDR3 consists of 16 residues. CDR1 and CDR2 from the germline V gene are SEHNR and FQNEAQ (reference sequence).

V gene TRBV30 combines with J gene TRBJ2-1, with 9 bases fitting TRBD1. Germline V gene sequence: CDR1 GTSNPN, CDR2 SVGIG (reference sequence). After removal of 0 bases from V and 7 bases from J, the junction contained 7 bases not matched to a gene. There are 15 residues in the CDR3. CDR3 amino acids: CAWSVRQGVGNEQFF. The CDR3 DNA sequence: TGTGCCTGGAGTGTTCGACAGGGGGTGGGGAATGAGCAGTTCTTC.

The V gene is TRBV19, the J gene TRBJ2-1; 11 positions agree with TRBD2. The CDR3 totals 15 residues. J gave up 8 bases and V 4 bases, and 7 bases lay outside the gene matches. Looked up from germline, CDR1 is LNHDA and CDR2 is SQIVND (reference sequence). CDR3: CASSRDSGGAYEQFF. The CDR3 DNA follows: TGTGCCAGTAGTAGGGATAGCGGGGGGGCTTATGAGCAGTTCTTC.

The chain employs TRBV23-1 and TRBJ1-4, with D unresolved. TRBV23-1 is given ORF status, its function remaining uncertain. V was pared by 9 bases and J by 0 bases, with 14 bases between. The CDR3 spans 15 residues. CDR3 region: CARAFRLPTNEKLFF. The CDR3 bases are TGCGCCAGAGCTTTCCGACTGCCAACTAATGAAAAACTGTTTTTT.

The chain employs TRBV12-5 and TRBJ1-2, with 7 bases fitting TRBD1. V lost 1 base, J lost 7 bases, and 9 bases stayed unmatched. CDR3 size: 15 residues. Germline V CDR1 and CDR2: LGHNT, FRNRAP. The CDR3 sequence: CASGLALRGGRGYTF. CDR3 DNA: TGTGCTAGTGGTTTGGCATTACGAGGGGGCCGTGGCTACACCTTC.

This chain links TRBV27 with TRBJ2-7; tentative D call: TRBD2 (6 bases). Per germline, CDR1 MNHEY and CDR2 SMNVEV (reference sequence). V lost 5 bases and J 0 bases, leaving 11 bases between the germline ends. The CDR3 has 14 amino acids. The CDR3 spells CASSVTAGSYEQYF. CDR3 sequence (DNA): TGTGCCAGCAGTGTCACAGCGGGCTCCTACGAGCAGTACTTC.

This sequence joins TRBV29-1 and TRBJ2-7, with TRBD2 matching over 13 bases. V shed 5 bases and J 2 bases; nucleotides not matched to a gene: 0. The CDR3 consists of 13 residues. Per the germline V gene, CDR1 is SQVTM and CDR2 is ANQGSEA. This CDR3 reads CSVTSGGAYEQYF. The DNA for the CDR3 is TGCAGCGTTACTAGCGGGGGGGCCTACGAGCAGTACTTC.

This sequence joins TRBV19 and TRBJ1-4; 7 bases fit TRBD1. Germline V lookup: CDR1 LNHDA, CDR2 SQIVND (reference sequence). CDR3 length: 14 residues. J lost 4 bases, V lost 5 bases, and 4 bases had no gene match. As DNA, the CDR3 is TGTGCCAGTAGTCTAGGGACAGTTAATGAAAAACTGTTTTTT. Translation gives CASSLGTVNEKLFF.

Here the CDR3 DNA reads TGTGCCAGCAGCCAGGGCCCCGAAACAGGGAGTGCAGAGACCCAGTACTTC. Translation: CASSQGPETGSAETQYF. V gene TRBV4-2 combines with J gene TRBJ2-5, with D possibly being TRBD1 (6 bases). V dropped 3 bases and J dropped 4 bases, with 21 bases sitting between them. The CDR3 is made up of 17 amino acids. The germline V gene encodes CDR1 LGHNA and CDR2 YNFKEQ.

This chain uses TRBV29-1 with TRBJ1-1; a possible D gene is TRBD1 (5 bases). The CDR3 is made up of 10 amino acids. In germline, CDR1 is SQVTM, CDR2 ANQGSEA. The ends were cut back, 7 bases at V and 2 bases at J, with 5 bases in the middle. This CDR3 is CSGGNTEAFF. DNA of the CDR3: TGCAGCGGGGGCAACACTGAAGCTTTCTTT.

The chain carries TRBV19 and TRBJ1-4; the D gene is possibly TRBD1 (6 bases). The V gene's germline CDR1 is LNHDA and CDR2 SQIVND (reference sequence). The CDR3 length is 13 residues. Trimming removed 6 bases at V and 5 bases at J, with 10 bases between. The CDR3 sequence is CASRTGQNEKLFF. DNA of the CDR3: TGTGCCAGTAGGACTGGACAGAATGAAAAACTGTTTTTT.

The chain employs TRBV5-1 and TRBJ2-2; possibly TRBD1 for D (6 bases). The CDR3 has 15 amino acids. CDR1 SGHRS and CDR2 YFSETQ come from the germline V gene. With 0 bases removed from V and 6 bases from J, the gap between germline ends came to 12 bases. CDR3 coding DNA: TGCGCCAGCAGCTTGGACAGGGTCGTGGCCGGGGAGCTGTTTTTT. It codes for CASSLDRVVAGELFF.

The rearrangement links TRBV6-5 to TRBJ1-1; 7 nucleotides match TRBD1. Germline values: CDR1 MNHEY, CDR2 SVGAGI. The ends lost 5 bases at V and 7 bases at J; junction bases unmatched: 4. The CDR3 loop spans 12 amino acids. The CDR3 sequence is CASSVTGDEAFF. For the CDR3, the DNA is TGTGCCAGCAGTGTAACAGGGGATGAAGCTTTCTTT.